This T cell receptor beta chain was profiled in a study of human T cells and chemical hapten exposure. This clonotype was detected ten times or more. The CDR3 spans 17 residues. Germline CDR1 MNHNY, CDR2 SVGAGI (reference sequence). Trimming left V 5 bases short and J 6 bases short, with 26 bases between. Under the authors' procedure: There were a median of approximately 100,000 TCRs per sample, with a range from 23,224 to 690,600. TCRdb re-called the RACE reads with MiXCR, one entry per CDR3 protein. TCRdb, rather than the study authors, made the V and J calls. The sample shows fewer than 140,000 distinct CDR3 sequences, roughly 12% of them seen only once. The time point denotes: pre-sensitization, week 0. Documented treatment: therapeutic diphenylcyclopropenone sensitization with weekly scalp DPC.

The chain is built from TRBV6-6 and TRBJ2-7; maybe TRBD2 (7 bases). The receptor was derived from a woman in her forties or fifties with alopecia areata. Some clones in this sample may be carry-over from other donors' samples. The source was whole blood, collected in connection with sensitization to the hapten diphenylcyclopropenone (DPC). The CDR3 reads CASSTQGGAPRGREQYF. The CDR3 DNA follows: TGTGCCAGCAGTACACAAGGGGGGGCTCCTAGGGGTCGCGAGCAGTACTTC.